These T cell receptor beta chains were read from a single sample in a study of cytomegalovirus exposure and HLA in healthy donors. Assay: immunoSEQ multiplex PCR; the TCRdb copy retains only in-frame clones and omits some. The sample records about 190,000 clones, around 82% being singletons. The sample was PBMCs. The receptors here all came from a man aged 40-49 years in good health and CMV-seropositive. Both conserved end residues are part of each CDR3. A D gene is named only where the DNA matches it firmly. Not every row has a clone size; where given, it reads once, few, many or a size class.

j_call: TRBJ2-7
clone_size: -
v_call: TRBV9
d_call: -
cdr3_aa: CASSPLKALISYEQYF
cdr3_nt: TGTGCCAGCAGCCCCCTTAAAGCCCTGATCTCCTACGAGCAGTACTTC

j_call: TRBJ1-1
clone_size: -
v_call: TRBV27
d_call: -
cdr3_aa: CASQGGTEAFF
cdr3_nt: TGTGCCAGCCAGGGTGGGACTGAAGCTTTCTTT

j_call: TRBJ2-1
clone_size: -
v_call: TRBV6-4
d_call: -
cdr3_aa: CASRSGREQFF
cdr3_nt: TGTGCCAGCAGATCGGGGAGGGAGCAGTTCTTC

j_call: TRBJ2-1
clone_size: -
v_call: TRBV11-1
d_call: -
cdr3_aa: CASSLEGAGKVF
cdr3_nt: TGTGCCAGCAGCTTAGAAGGGGCTGGGAAGGTCTTC

j_call: TRBJ2-5
clone_size: -
v_call: TRBV5-6
d_call: TRBD1
cdr3_aa: CASSRAGTAKTQYF
cdr3_nt: TGTGCCAGCAGCCGAGCCGGGACAGCGAAGACCCAGTACTTC

j_call: TRBJ1-2
clone_size: -
v_call: TRBV5-1
d_call: -
cdr3_aa: CASSLERVNYGYTF
cdr3_nt: TGCGCCAGCAGCTTGGAGAGGGTGAACTATGGCTACACCTTC

j_call: TRBJ2-5
clone_size: once
v_call: TRBV5-1
d_call: -
cdr3_aa: CASSGQGQETQYF
cdr3_nt: TGCGCCAGCAGCGGTCAGGGGCAAGAGACCCAGTACTTC

j_call: TRBJ2-7
clone_size: -
v_call: TRBV7-8
d_call: TRBD2
cdr3_aa: CASTSSGGRIYEQYF
cdr3_nt: TGTGCCAGCACTTCTTCTGGCGGGAGGATCTACGAGCAGTACTTC

j_call: TRBJ1-2
clone_size: -
v_call: TRBV7-9
d_call: TRBD1
cdr3_aa: CASGGTGGGGYTF
cdr3_nt: TGTGCCAGCGGCGGGACAGGGGGCGGTGGCTACACCTTC

j_call: TRBJ2-3
clone_size: -
v_call: TRBV21-1
d_call: -
cdr3_aa: CARRQTPITDTQYF
cdr3_nt: TGTGCCAGGCGACAGACTCCTATCACAGATACGCAGTATTTT

j_call: TRBJ2-3
clone_size: -
v_call: TRBV7-3
d_call: TRBD2
cdr3_aa: CASSLLAASTDTQYF
cdr3_nt: TGTGCCAGCAGCTTACTAGCGGCTAGCACAGATACGCAGTATTTT

j_call: TRBJ2-7
clone_size: -
v_call: TRBV5-6
d_call: TRBD2
cdr3_aa: CASSYGTSGRFKYF
cdr3_nt: TGTGCCAGCAGCTACGGGACTAGCGGGAGGTTCAAGTACTTC

j_call: TRBJ2-2
clone_size: -
v_call: TRBV7-8
d_call: TRBD2
cdr3_aa: CASSLGLPNTGELFF
cdr3_nt: TGTGCCAGCAGCCTGGGACTACCTAACACCGGGGAGCTGTTTTTT

j_call: TRBJ2-3
clone_size: -
v_call: TRBV25-1
d_call: TRBD1
cdr3_aa: CASSPRDRVSDTQYF
cdr3_nt: TGTGCCAGCAGTCCTCGGGACAGGGTATCAGATACGCAGTATTTT

j_call: TRBJ1-2
clone_size: -
v_call: TRBV5-4
d_call: TRBD1
cdr3_aa: CASSFAGGNYGYTF
cdr3_nt: TGTGCCAGCAGCTTCGCAGGGGGTAACTATGGCTACACCTTC

j_call: TRBJ1-2
clone_size: -
v_call: TRBV11-2
d_call: -
cdr3_aa: CASSFSGRGFGYTF
cdr3_nt: TGTGCCAGCAGCTTCAGCGGGCGAGGGTTTGGCTACACCTTC

j_call: TRBJ1-4
clone_size: -
v_call: TRBV7-9
d_call: -
cdr3_aa: CASSAVRVNEKLFF
cdr3_nt: TGTGCCAGCAGCGCAGTCCGGGTCAATGAAAAACTGTTTTTT

j_call: TRBJ2-1
clone_size: -
v_call: TRBV7-2
d_call: TRBD2
cdr3_aa: CASSAGLAGDISNEQFF
cdr3_nt: TGTGCCAGCAGCGCGGGACTAGCGGGCGACATCAGCAATGAGCAGTTCTTC

j_call: TRBJ1-2
clone_size: -
v_call: TRBV6-5
d_call: -
cdr3_aa: CASSYSRTNYGYTF
cdr3_nt: TGTGCCAGCAGTTACAGCCGCACTAACTATGGCTACACCTTC

j_call: TRBJ2-7
clone_size: -
v_call: TRBV6-5
d_call: TRBD2
cdr3_aa: CASSYGGLAGGEQYF
cdr3_nt: TGTGCCAGCAGTTACGGGGGTCTAGCGGGAGGGGAGCAGTACTTC

j_call: TRBJ2-1
clone_size: once
v_call: TRBV4-2
d_call: TRBD2
cdr3_aa: CASSQVAGRGYNEQFF
cdr3_nt: TGTGCCAGCAGCCAAGTTGCCGGGAGGGGGTACAATGAGCAGTTCTTC

j_call: TRBJ2-1
clone_size: -
v_call: TRBV6-5
d_call: TRBD1
cdr3_aa: CASRMFQGAGEQFF
cdr3_nt: TGTGCCAGCAGGATGTTTCAGGGGGCGGGTGAGCAGTTCTTC

j_call: TRBJ1-1
clone_size: -
v_call: TRBV5-5
d_call: -
cdr3_aa: CASSLYQVMNTEAFF
cdr3_nt: TGTGCCAGCAGCTTGTATCAGGTAATGAACACTGAAGCTTTCTTT